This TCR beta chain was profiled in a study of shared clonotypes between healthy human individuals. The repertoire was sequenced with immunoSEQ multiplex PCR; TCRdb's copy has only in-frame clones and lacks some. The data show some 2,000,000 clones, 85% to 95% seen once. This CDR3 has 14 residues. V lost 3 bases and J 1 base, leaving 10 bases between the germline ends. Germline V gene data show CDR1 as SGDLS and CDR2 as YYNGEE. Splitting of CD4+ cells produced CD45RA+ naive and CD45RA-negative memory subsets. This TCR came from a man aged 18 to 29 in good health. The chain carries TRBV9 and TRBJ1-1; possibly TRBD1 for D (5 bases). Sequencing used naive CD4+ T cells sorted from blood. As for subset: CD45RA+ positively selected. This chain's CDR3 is CASSAGPTNTEAFF. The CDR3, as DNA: TGTGCCAGCAGCGCGGGGCCAACGAACACTGAAGCTTTCTTT.